Shown below are 8 T cell receptor beta chains from a single sample sequenced in a study of T-cell memory formation after mild COVID-19. Via MiXCR, TCRdb re-called the 5' RACE reads, giving one row per CDR3 protein. The sample includes roughly 610,000 distinct CDR3 sequences, approximately 15% seen only once; the top ten take 8.1%. The sample comprised PBMCs or a T cell subset sorted from them (not recorded which). The receptors shown here come from an adult woman who had mild COVID-19 (a few samples of this study predate the infection). Cell type and time point are not known.

This clonotype was observed a few times. V and J are TRBV24-1 and TRBJ2-7, with 8 bases aligning to TRBD1. CDR1 is KGHDR and CDR2 is SFDVKD in the germline V gene. The junction had 6 bases not matched to a gene; V was cut back by 4 bases and J by 5 bases. This CDR3 contains 14 residues. CDR3 sequence: CATSDPDRAHEQYF. The CDR3 DNA reads as TGTGCCACCAGTGACCCGGACAGGGCTCACGAGCAGTACTTC.

As for this clonotype: A read error is possible here, since a much larger clone lies one base away. The chain couples TRBV7-9 to TRBJ2-1; the D gene is possibly TRBD1 (5 bases). The V and J ends lost 5 bases and 6 bases respectively, with 8 bases between them. The CDR3 spans 12 residues. Germline CDR1 and CDR2: SEHNR and FQNEAQ (reference sequence). The CDR3 DNA sequence: TGTGCCAGCAGCCATGACAGCAATGAGCAGTTCTTC. This gives the protein CASSHDSNEQFF. The variable domain in full, completed from reference TRBV7-9 and TRBJ2-1, reads DTGVSQNPRHKITKRGQNVTFRCDPISEHNRLYWYRQTLGQGPEFLTYFQNEAQLEKSRLLSDRFSAERPKGSFSTLEIQRTEQGDSAMYLCASSHDSNEQFFGPGTRLTVL.

This clonotype occurred a few times. The chain joins TRBV29-1 to TRBJ2-7; 7 nucleotides match TRBD1. The CDR3 extends over 14 amino acids. V was clipped by 0 bases and J by 2 bases; unmatched bases: 4. Looked up from germline, CDR1 is SQVTM and CDR2 is ANQGSEA. Written as DNA, the CDR3 is TGCAGCGTTGAAGACCAGGGGGTACCCTACGAGCAGTACTTC. Amino acid sequence: CSVEDQGVPYEQYF.

CDR3 in DNA: TGTGCCAGCAGGAATACAGGGGGCTTGGAAGCTTTCTTT. It specifies CASRNTGGLEAFF. The chain uses TRBV2 and TRBJ1-1; TRBD1 agrees at 9 bases. Unmatched junction bases numbered 7, after V lost 6 bases and J lost 8 bases. This CDR3 has 13 residues. Per germline, CDR1 SNHLY and CDR2 FYNNEI. The entire variable domain, with the rest obtained from reference TRBV2 and TRBJ1-1, is as follows: EPEVTQTPSHQVTQMGQEVILRCVPISNHLYFYWYRQILGQKVEFLVSFYNNEISEKSEIFDDQFSVERPDGSNFTLKIRSTKLEDSAMYFCASRNTGGLEAFFGQGTRLTVV.

This clonotype has a handful of counts. The rearrangement uses TRBV3-1 and TRBJ2-5; D not resolved. V shed 0 bases and J shed 5 bases, with 13 bases lying between them. The CDR3 is 15 amino acids. Germline values: CDR1 LGHDT, CDR2 YNNKEL (reference sequence). CDR3 sequence reads: CASSQDPLSHETQYF. As DNA, the CDR3 is TGTGCCAGCAGCCAAGATCCCCTTAGCCATGAGACCCAGTACTTC.

The J gene is TRBJ1-1, the V gene TRBV30, with no clear D. There are 14 residues in the CDR3. CDR1 and CDR2 from the germline V gene are GTSNPN and SVGIG (reference sequence). Trimming took off 3 bases at V and 0 bases at J, with 11 bases between the two ends. Written as DNA, the CDR3 is TGTGCCTGGAGGTTTCAGCAACTGAACACTGAAGCTTTCTTT. This sequence encodes CAWRFQQLNTEAFF. Filled out from reference TRBV30 and TRBJ1-1, the complete variable domain reads SQTIHQWPATLVQPVGSPLSLECTVEGTSNPNLYWYRQAAGRGLQLLFYSVGIGQISSEVPQNLSASRPQDRQFILSSKKLLLSDSGFYLCAWRFQQLNTEAFFGQGTRLTVV.

This clonotype was detected a few times. This chain joins TRBV20-1 and TRBJ1-5; maybe TRBD1 (5 bases). CDR3 size: 17 residues. The germline gives CDR1 DFQATT, CDR2 SNEGSKA (reference sequence). V was trimmed by 0 bases and J by 3 bases, leaving 18 bases between them. CDR3: CSARDWDGPALNQPQHF. As DNA, the CDR3 is TGCAGTGCTAGAGATTGGGACGGACCCGCTCTCAATCAGCCCCAGCATTTT.

The rearrangement uses TRBV24-1 and TRBJ2-3; D unresolved. V was clipped by 4 bases and J by 4 bases, with 11 bases between them. The germline V gene encodes CDR1 KGHDR and CDR2 SFDVKD. The CDR3 contains 14 residues. The CDR3 coding sequence is TGTGCCACCAGTGACCGGGTTGTGGCAGATACGCAGTATTTT. Translation gives CATSDRVVADTQYF.